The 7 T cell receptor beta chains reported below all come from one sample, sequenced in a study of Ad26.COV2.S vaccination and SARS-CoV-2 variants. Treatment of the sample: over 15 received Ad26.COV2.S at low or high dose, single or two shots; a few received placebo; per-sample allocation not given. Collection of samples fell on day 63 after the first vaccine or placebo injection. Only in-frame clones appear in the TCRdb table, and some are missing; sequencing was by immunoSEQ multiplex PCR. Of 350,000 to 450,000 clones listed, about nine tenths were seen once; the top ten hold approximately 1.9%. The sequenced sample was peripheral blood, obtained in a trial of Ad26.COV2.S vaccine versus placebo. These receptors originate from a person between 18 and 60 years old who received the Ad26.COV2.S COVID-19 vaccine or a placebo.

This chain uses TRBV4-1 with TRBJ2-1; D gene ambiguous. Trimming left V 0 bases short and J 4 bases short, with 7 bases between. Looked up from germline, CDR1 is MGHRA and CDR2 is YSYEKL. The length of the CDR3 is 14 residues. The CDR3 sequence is CASSQDPHYNEQFF. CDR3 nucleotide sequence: TGCGCCAGCAGCCAAGATCCGCATTACAATGAGCAGTTCTTC.

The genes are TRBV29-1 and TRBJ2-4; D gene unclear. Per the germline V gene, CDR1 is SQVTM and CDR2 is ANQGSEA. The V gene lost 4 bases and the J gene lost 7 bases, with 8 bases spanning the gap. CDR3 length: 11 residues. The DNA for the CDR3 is TGCAGCGTTGGCGAATCGAACATTCAGTACTTC. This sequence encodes CSVGESNIQYF.

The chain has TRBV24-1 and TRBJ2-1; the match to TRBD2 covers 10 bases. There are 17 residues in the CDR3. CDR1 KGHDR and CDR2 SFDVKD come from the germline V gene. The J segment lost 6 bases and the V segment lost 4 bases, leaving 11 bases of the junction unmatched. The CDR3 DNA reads TGTGCCACCAGTGACGGCGGGCTAGCGGGAGTAGGCAATGAGCAGTTCTTC. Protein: CATSDGGLAGVGNEQFF.

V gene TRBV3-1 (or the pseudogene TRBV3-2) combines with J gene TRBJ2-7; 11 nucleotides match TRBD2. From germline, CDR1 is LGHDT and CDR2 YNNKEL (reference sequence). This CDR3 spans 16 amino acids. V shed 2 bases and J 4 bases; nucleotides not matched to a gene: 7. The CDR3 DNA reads TGTGCCAGCAGCCAACAGTTAGCGGGAGGGTGGTACGAGCAGTACTTC. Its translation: CASSQQLAGGWYEQYF.

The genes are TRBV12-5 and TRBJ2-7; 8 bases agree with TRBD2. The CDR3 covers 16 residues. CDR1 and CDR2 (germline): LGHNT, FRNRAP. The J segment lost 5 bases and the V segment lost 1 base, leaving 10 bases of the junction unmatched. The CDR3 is CASGLGYSGSIHEQYF. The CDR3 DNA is TGTGCTAGTGGTTTGGGTTACAGCGGGAGTATCCACGAGCAGTACTTC.

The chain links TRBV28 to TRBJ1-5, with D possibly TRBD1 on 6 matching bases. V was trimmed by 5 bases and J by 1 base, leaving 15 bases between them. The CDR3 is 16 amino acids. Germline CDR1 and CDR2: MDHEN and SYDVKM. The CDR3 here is CASSPRLDRSNQPQHF. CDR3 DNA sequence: TGTGCCAGCAGTCCTCGCCTAGACAGGAGCAATCAGCCCCAGCATTTT.

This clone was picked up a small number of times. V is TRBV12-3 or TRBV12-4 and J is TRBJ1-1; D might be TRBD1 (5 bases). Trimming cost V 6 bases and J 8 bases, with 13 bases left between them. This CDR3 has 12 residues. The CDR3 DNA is TGTGCCAGCAGCCAGGGAGCGGGGGAAGCTTTCTTT. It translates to CASSQGAGEAFF.